This entry describes one TCR beta chain. Its antigen is not known. Germline assignment: CDR1 SGDLS and CDR2 YYNGEE. Between the trimmed V and J ends, which lost 4 bases and 4 bases, there was a span of 14 bases. This CDR3 has 15 amino acids. The sample is drawn from a study of T cell responses to AZD1222 COVID-19 vaccine. Study findings and constraints: Researchers took repertoire samples only after the peak T cell response had come. Spike-specific TCR breadth and depth grew following two AZD1222 doses.

The assay was immunoSEQ multiplex PCR, and TCRdb's table has in-frame clones only and misses some. This table holds fewer than 200,000 clones, approximately 92% found once. The sample consisted of peripheral blood, taken on day 0 of AZD1222 vaccination. The chain has TRBV9 and TRBJ1-4; D is possibly TRBD1 (5 bases). The clonotype comes from an adult in good health. CDR3 protein: CASSLRGGNNEKLFF. In DNA, the CDR3 is TGTGCCAGCAGCTTGCGGGGGGGTAATAATGAAAAACTGTTTTTT.